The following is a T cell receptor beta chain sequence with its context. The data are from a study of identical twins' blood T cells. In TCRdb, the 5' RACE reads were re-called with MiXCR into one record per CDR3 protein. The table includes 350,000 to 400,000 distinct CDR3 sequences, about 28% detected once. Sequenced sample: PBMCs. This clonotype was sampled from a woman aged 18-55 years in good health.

CDR3 nucleotide sequence: TGTGCCAGCAGCTTAGTAAAGGGGGTCACCGAAGCTTTCTTT. Translation gives CASSLVKGVTEAFF. The chain couples TRBV7-9 to TRBJ1-1, with a weak D call TRBD1 (6 bases). Germline CDR1 reads SEHNR; CDR2 reads FQNEAQ (reference sequence). The CDR3 is made up of 14 amino acids. The germline V and J ends were trimmed by 1 base and 8 bases, with 14 bases remaining between them.